These 13 T cell receptor beta chains came from one sample sequenced in a study of OX40 agonist ivuxolimab in advanced cancers. Profiled with immunoSEQ multiplex PCR; TCRdb holds only in-frame clones, not every one. This sample carries 60,000 to 70,000 clones, around 88% of them seen once, and the ten largest clones take roughly 0.5%. The specimen comprised CD4+ or CD8+ T cells sorted from blood, sampled in a trial of the OX40 agonist ivuxolimab. The receptor source for this set is an adult with an advanced solid tumor such as melanoma, head and neck, liver or kidney cancer.

The chain links TRBV29-1 to TRBJ2-3; no clear D gene. V lost 4 bases and J lost 6, with 8 bases in between. The CDR3 spans 11 residues. Germline loops: CDR1 SQVTM, CDR2 ANQGSEA. The CDR3: CSVGEGDTQYF. The CDR3 DNA follows: TGCAGCGTTGGAGAAGGTGATACGCAGTATTTT.

This clone was recorded only once. The chain recombines TRBV7-2 with TRBJ2-7; tentatively, D is TRBD2 (5 bases). The length of the CDR3 is 14 residues. The V gene's germline CDR1 is SGHTA and CDR2 FQGNSA. The V end lost 5 bases, the J end lost 6 bases, and 17 bases lay between the germline ends. CDR3 protein: CASSQRAQVSEQYF. The CDR3 DNA reads as TGTGCCAGCAGCCAGAGGGCGCAGGTGAGCGAGCAGTACTTC.

This clone was seen only a few times. The V gene is TRBV5-1, the J gene TRBJ1-1; D gene ambiguous. CDR1 and CDR2 from the germline V gene are SGHRS and YFSETQ. V lost 5 bases and J 2 bases, leaving 10 bases between the germline ends. This CDR3 has 13 amino acids. DNA for the CDR3: TGCGCCAGCAGGAATCTTGATAACACTGAAGCTTTCTTT. This codes for CASRNLDNTEAFF.

This clone was detected only once. V is TRBV5-1 and J is TRBJ2-2; 7 bases line up with TRBD1. J gave up 0 bases and V 4 bases, and 3 bases lay outside the gene matches. CDR3 length equals 15 residues. Germline assignment: CDR1 SGHRS and CDR2 YFSETQ. The CDR3, as DNA: TGCGCCAGCAGCCCGGGACAGCCGAACACCGGGGAGCTGTTTTTT. Amino acid sequence: CASSPGQPNTGELFF.

The rearrangement joins TRBV19 to TRBJ2-1; 8 bases align to TRBD2. The trim removed 3 bases at V and 2 bases at J, leaving 12 bases unmatched. The CDR3 is 18 amino acids. Germline V gene sequence: CDR1 LNHDA, CDR2 SQIVND (reference sequence). The CDR3 bases are TGTGCCAGTAGTATGGGACTAGGGTCGCGTTGGGCCTACAATGAGCAGTTCTTC. This encodes CASSMGLGSRWAYNEQFF.

This clone was seen only once. The genes are TRBV11-3 and TRBJ2-7, with D possibly being TRBD1 (6 bases). V was clipped by 4 bases and J by 7 bases, with 11 bases between them. The CDR3 contains 12 residues. Germline CDR1 is SGHNT and CDR2 is YENEEA. The CDR3 here is CASSWGTGEQYF. In nucleotides, the CDR3 is TGTGCCAGCAGCTGGGGTACAGGGGAGCAGTACTTC.

V and J are TRBV27 and TRBJ1-1; 8 nucleotides agree with TRBD1. Germline V gene sequence: CDR1 MNHEY, CDR2 SMNVEV (reference sequence). The V and J ends lost 0 bases and 5 bases, in that order; junction bases with no gene match: 5. The CDR3 consists of 15 residues. CDR3 residues: CASSLSLQGGTEAFF. In DNA form, the CDR3 reads TGTGCCAGCAGTTTATCGCTACAGGGGGGGACTGAAGCTTTCTTT.

The chain is built from TRBV2 and TRBJ2-7, with 7 bases identical to TRBD2. The CDR3 has 15 residues. Germline-derived CDR1 and CDR2 are SNHLY and FYNNEI. Trimming at V came to 2 bases and at J to 0 bases, leaving 4 bases not matched to a gene. CDR3: CASSELGLPSYEQYF. CDR3 nucleotide sequence: TGTGCCAGCAGTGAATTGGGACTACCCTCCTACGAGCAGTACTTC. Drawing the rest from reference TRBV2 and TRBJ2-7, the complete variable domain is EPEVTQTPSHQVTQMGQEVILRCVPISNHLYFYWYRQILGQKVEFLVSFYNNEISEKSEIFDDQFSVERPDGSNFTLKIRSTKLEDSAMYFCASSELGLPSYEQYFGPGTRLTVT.

This chain links TRBV19 with TRBJ2-7; D is uncertain. V dropped 6 bases and J dropped 4 bases, with 13 bases sitting between them. This CDR3 is built from 13 residues. The germline gives CDR1 LNHDA, CDR2 SQIVND (reference sequence). This chain's CDR3 is CASSSGFPYEQYF. The CDR3, as DNA: TGTGCCAGTAGCTCGGGTTTTCCGTACGAGCAGTACTTC.

This clone was seen once. V is TRBV7-2 and J is TRBJ1-2; the D is unclear. The CDR3 runs 13 residues. Trimming removed 4 bases from V and 4 bases from J, with 10 bases in between. Germline loops: CDR1 SGHTA, CDR2 FQGNSA. Here the CDR3 DNA reads TGTGCCAGCAGCTCTAGGCCTATCTATGGCTACACCTTC. Translating gives CASSSRPIYGYTF.

This chain connects TRBV7-2 to TRBJ1-2, with TRBD1 matching over 11 bases. The V gene's germline CDR1 is SGHTA and CDR2 FQGNSA. V shed 3 bases and J 14 bases; nucleotides not matched to a gene: 8. The CDR3 consists of 13 residues. The CDR3 DNA reads TGTGCCAGCAGCTTGGGAGGACAGGGGGCTAAGACCTTC. Translating it yields CASSLGGQGAKTF.

This chain links TRBV7-2 with TRBJ1-5, with D tentatively TRBD1 (5 bases). Trimming shortened V by 1 base and J by 0 bases, and 19 bases separated the two germline ends. The germline V gene has CDR1 SGHTA and CDR2 FQGNSA. The CDR3 extends over 19 amino acids. CDR3 loop: CASSLGTRHRGNSNQPQHF. The CDR3 region has the DNA TGTGCCAGCAGCTTAGGGACACGGCACCGGGGAAATAGCAATCAGCCCCAGCATTTT.

V and J are TRBV6-5 and TRBJ2-5; D may be TRBD2 (6 bases). Germline CDR1 MNHEY, CDR2 SVGAGI. V was clipped by 2 bases and J by 0 bases, with 10 bases between them. The CDR3 has 15 residues. CDR3 protein: CASSYAGPNQETQYF. For the CDR3, the DNA is TGTGCCAGCAGTTACGCGGGACCGAACCAAGAGACCCAGTACTTC.